The next 22 T cell receptor beta chains were all read from a single sample in a study of T cell changes during pregnancy in multiple sclerosis. Produced via immunoSEQ multiplex PCR; TCRdb's table is partial and in-frame only. The sample holds approximately 52,000 clones, about 90% seen once. The material was CD4+ T cells from peripheral blood mononuclear cells, obtained after pregnancy. Receptors were obtained from a female donor with multiple sclerosis, enrolled in a pregnancy study.

The chain has TRBV5-1 and TRBJ2-7; D gene ambiguous. Germline lookup yields CDR1 SGHRS and CDR2 YFSETQ. The germline V and J ends were trimmed by 4 bases and 4 bases, with 12 bases remaining between them. The CDR3 consists of 13 residues. CDR3: CASSVGDHYEQYF. In DNA form, the CDR3 reads TGCGCCAGCAGCGTAGGAGATCATTACGAGCAGTACTTC.

The chain has TRBV7-2 and TRBJ2-5; TRBD2 might be the D (7 bases). Germline V CDR1 and CDR2: SGHTA, FQGNSA. Trimming removed 1 base from V and 0 bases from J, with 15 bases in between. There are 17 residues in the CDR3. CDR3 nucleotides: TGTGCCAGCAGCTTAGGGGGGGGCGGGGTCTACCAAGAGACCCAGTACTTC. It encodes CASSLGGGGVYQETQYF.

The chain links TRBV7-9 to TRBJ2-5; TRBD2 aligns across 10 bases. V was pared by 2 bases and J by 2 bases, with 2 bases of the junction left unmatched. The CDR3 totals 15 residues. In germline, CDR1 is SEHNR, CDR2 FQNEAQ (reference sequence). CDR3 DNA sequence: TGTGCCAGCAGCTTACAAGCGGGAGGGCAAGAGACCCAGTACTTC. Encoded protein: CASSLQAGGQETQYF.

V is TRBV7-9 and J is TRBJ2-7, with TRBD2 matching 14 bases. CDR1 is SEHNR and CDR2 is FQNEAQ in the germline V gene (reference sequence). With V trimmed by 3 bases and J by 5 bases, 3 bases remained unmatched. This CDR3 region has 15 residues. The DNA of the CDR3 is TGTGCCAGCAGCTTGACTAGCGGGAGGGCCGACGAGCAGTACTTC. It is translated as CASSLTSGRADEQYF.

This chain joins TRBV5-1 and TRBJ2-1; D perhaps matches TRBD2 (6 bases). Germline assignment: CDR1 SGHRS and CDR2 YFSETQ. This CDR3 spans 16 amino acids. V was shortened by 0 bases and J by 1 base, with 11 bases between the two germline ends. Written as DNA, the CDR3 is TGCGCCAGCAGCTTGGTTGGCGGGATATCCTACAATGAGCAGTTCTTC. It codes for CASSLVGGISYNEQFF.

V gene TRBV21-1 combines with J gene TRBJ1-2; the table's D call TRBD1 went unverified against the DNA. TRBV21-1 is labeled a pseudogene. The CDR3 is made up of 17 amino acids. The CDR3 DNA reads TGTGCCAGCAGCCCCCGTGGGATACAGGGGGAGCCCTATGGCTACACCTTC. This codes for CASSPRGIQGEPYGYTF.

The J gene is TRBJ1-2, the V gene TRBV19; a possible D gene is TRBD1 (6 bases). The CDR3 sequence is 13 residues long. V was cut by 7 bases and J by 5 bases, with 14 bases left in between. Germline CDR1 and CDR2: LNHDA and SQIVND (reference sequence). CDR3 in DNA: TGTGCCAGTACCCCGGGAGGGGGTTATGGCTACACCTTC. The encoded protein is CASTPGGGYGYTF.

The V and J genes are TRBV6-5 and TRBJ2-3, with D possibly TRBD2 on 6 matching bases. The CDR3 runs to 11 residues. Per germline, CDR1 MNHEY and CDR2 SVGAGI. V lost 6 bases and J 6 bases, leaving 7 bases between the germline ends. The CDR3 is CASSRGDTQYF. The CDR3 region has the DNA TGTGCCAGCAGCCGGGGGGATACGCAGTATTTT.

The CDR3 sequence is CASRQGILYEQYF. CDR3 coding DNA: TGTGCCAGCAGACAGGGAATCCTTTACGAGCAGTACTTC. The chain links TRBV2 to TRBJ2-7; TRBD1 is a possible D gene (6 bases). Trimming took off 6 bases at V and 4 bases at J, with 13 bases between the two ends. This CDR3 is 13 amino acids long. Looked up from germline, CDR1 is SNHLY and CDR2 is FYNNEI.

The V and J genes are TRBV9 and TRBJ1-1; weak D call: TRBD1 (6 bases). V was pared by 2 bases and J by 0 bases, with 11 bases between. Germline V gene data show CDR1 as SGDLS and CDR2 as YYNGEE. The CDR3 covers 15 residues. The CDR3: CASSVGQTMNTEAFF. In DNA form, the CDR3 reads TGTGCCAGCAGCGTCGGACAGACCATGAACACTGAAGCTTTCTTT.

This chain uses TRBV29-1 with TRBJ2-1; no firm D call. The CDR3 length is 12 residues. Trimming pared 2 bases from V and 4 bases from J, leaving 6 bases between. Germline values: CDR1 SQVTM, CDR2 ANQGSEA. The DNA for the CDR3 is TGCAGCGTTGAATTATCGTACAATGAGCAGTTCTTC. Amino acids: CSVELSYNEQFF.

The chain has TRBV2 and TRBJ1-1, with D possibly matching TRBD1 (5 bases). CDR1 SNHLY and CDR2 FYNNEI come from the germline V gene. Trimming stripped 6 bases from V and 1 base from J, with 15 bases between. The CDR3 contains 15 residues. CDR3 coding DNA: TGTGCCAGCAGCCTCGCGGGACTTCCGAACACTGAAGCTTTCTTT. This codes for CASSLAGLPNTEAFF.

This clone turned up a few times. J is TRBJ2-7 and V is TRBV7-2; TRBD1 aligns across 8 bases. The V gene's germline CDR1 is SGHTA and CDR2 FQGNSA. V trimming: 0 bases; J trimming: 4 bases; junction bases outside the gene matches: 5. The CDR3 loop spans 15 amino acids. The CDR3 loop is CASSLAGQGGYEQYF. In DNA, the CDR3 is TGTGCCAGCAGCTTAGCTGGACAGGGAGGATACGAGCAGTACTTC. The full variable domain, rest sourced from reference TRBV7-2 and TRBJ2-7, is GAGVSQSPSNKVTEKGKDVELRCDPISGHTALYWYRQSLGQGLEFLIYFQGNSAPDKSGLPSDRFSAERTGGSVSTLTIQRTQQEDSAVYLCASSLAGQGGYEQYFGPGTRLTVT.

The chain combines TRBV28 with TRBJ2-4, with 8 bases aligning to TRBD1. This CDR3 region has 13 residues. Looked up from germline, CDR1 is MDHEN and CDR2 is SYDVKM. V shed 6 bases, J shed 6 bases, and the junction held 4 bases outside the gene matches. The CDR3 spells CASRGQGGNIQYF. In nucleotides, the CDR3 is TGTGCCAGCAGAGGACAGGGTGGAAACATTCAGTACTTC.

The V and J genes are TRBV9 and TRBJ2-2; 10 bases map to TRBD2. With 0 bases clipped from V and 5 bases from J, the junction kept 4 bases outside the gene matches. Germline CDR1 is SGDLS and CDR2 is YYNGEE. The CDR3 runs 16 residues. The CDR3 DNA follows: TGTGCCAGCAGCGTAGGGGTACTAGCGGGAACCGGGGAGCTGTTTTTT. Translated: CASSVGVLAGTGELFF.

V is TRBV27 and J is TRBJ1-2, with 7 bases fitting TRBD1. The V segment lost 3 bases and the J segment 6 bases; nucleotides outside the gene matches: 10. The CDR3 is 15 residues long. Germline V gene sequence: CDR1 MNHEY, CDR2 SMNVEV (reference sequence). The CDR3 DNA reads TGTGCCAGCAGTTTTACGAGAAGGGGGCTGGATGGCTACACCTTC. Amino acid sequence: CASSFTRRGLDGYTF.

V and J are TRBV29-1 and TRBJ1-1, with 7 nucleotides matching TRBD1. The V gene's germline CDR1 is SQVTM and CDR2 ANQGSEA. The V gene end was trimmed by 2 bases and the J gene end by 7 bases; junction bases not matched to a gene: 13. The CDR3 totals 15 residues. The CDR3: CSVESNRGFHGEAFF. The CDR3 DNA reads as TGCAGCGTTGAAAGCAACAGGGGTTTTCATGGTGAAGCTTTCTTT. Based on the CDR3 plus reference TRBV29-1 and TRBJ1-1, the full variable domain is SAVISQKPSRDICQRGTSLTIQCQVDSQVTMMFWYRQQPGQSLTLIATANQGSEATYESGFVIDKFPISRPNLTFSTLTVSNMSPEDSSIYLCSVESNRGFHGEAFFGQGTRLTVV.

This chain uses TRBV29-1 with TRBJ2-1, with 10 bases identical to TRBD2. Germline V lookup: CDR1 SQVTM, CDR2 ANQGSEA. The length of the CDR3 is 14 residues. The ends lost 4 bases at V and 4 bases at J; junction bases unmatched: 4. The CDR3 spells CSVAGLAFYNEQFF. For the CDR3, the DNA is TGCAGCGTTGCGGGACTAGCGTTTTACAATGAGCAGTTCTTC.

The chain couples TRBV4-2 to TRBJ2-1; TRBD2 matches at 9 bases. V shed 2 bases and J 0 bases; nucleotides not matched to a gene: 5. Germline V gene sequence: CDR1 LGHNA, CDR2 YNFKEQ. The CDR3 sequence is 17 residues long. The CDR3 is CASSQLLAGVSYNEQFF. The CDR3 bases are TGTGCCAGCAGCCAATTACTAGCGGGCGTCTCCTACAATGAGCAGTTCTTC.

The chain is built from TRBV18 and TRBJ1-1; D is undetermined. Germline values: CDR1 KGHSH, CDR2 LQKENI. The V end was cut by 0 bases, the J end by 1 base, with 9 bases between. The CDR3 sequence is 15 residues long. CDR3 bases: TGTGCCAGCTCACCACCTGGTGTCAGGAACACTGAAGCTTTCTTT. It yields the protein CASSPPGVRNTEAFF.

This clone was counted a single time. This sequence joins TRBV9 and TRBJ2-3, with a possible D match to TRBD1 (5 bases). CDR3 length: 17 residues. Trimming took 0 bases from V and 1 from J, leaving 15 bases between them. Germline assignment: CDR1 SGDLS and CDR2 YYNGEE. The CDR3 spells CASSVESGLSGTDTQYF. CDR3 sequence (DNA): TGTGCCAGCAGCGTAGAGTCAGGGTTGAGTGGCACAGATACGCAGTATTTT. The whole variable domain, filled in from reference TRBV9 and TRBJ2-3, reads DSGVTQTPKHLITATGQRVTLRCSPRSGDLSVYWYQQSLDQGLQFLIQYYNGEERAKGNILERFSAQQFPDLHSELNLSSLELGDSALYFCASSVESGLSGTDTQYFGPGTRLTVL.

This sequence joins TRBV5-1 and TRBJ1-3; 7 nucleotides match TRBD1. Unmatched junction bases numbered 6, after V lost 4 bases and J lost 2 bases. Germline V gene lookup returns CDR1 SGHRS and CDR2 YFSETQ. The CDR3 is 15 amino acids. CDR3 region: CASSPDRSAGNTIYF. The CDR3 DNA sequence: TGCGCCAGCAGCCCGGACAGGAGTGCTGGAAACACCATATATTTT.